This TCR beta chain was sequenced for a study of cytomegalovirus exposure and HLA in healthy donors. As for this clone: Its matching antigen is unknown.

Study conclusions and caveats: In a later analysis, several top co-occurrence clusters appeared linked to parvovirus B19, influenza, CMV and Epstein-Barr virus.

CDR1 SGHNT and CDR2 YYREEE come from the germline V gene (reference sequence). The CDR3 runs to 13 residues. Trimming removed 6 bases from V and 1 base from J, with 11 bases in between. The PCR used 60 Vbeta and 13 Jbeta primers. Clones were read by immunoSEQ multiplex PCR, and TCRdb kept only the in-frame ones, dropping some. The sample lists 98,000 or so clones, roughly 76% occurring once. The source of this sequence is a man aged 35 to 55 in good health and CMV-seronegative. V is TRBV5-4 and J is TRBJ2-7; maybe TRBD1 (5 bases). Sequencing was performed on PBMCs. The CDR3 reads CASTADNSYEQYF. DNA of the CDR3: TGTGCCAGCACGGCGGACAATTCCTACGAGCAGTACTTC.